This T cell receptor (beta chain) was obtained from a study of blood T cell repertoires in COVID-19. CDR1 SGHRS and CDR2 YFSETQ come from the germline V gene. This CDR3 comprises 15 residues. With 2 bases removed from V and 4 bases from J, the gap between germline ends came to 12 bases. Authors' data handling: The authors estimated nucleated cell counts from reference gene primer amplification. Produced via immunoSEQ multiplex PCR; TCRdb's table is partial and in-frame only. The V and J calls and clone size are taken from that table; D and trimming were inferred from the DNA. The table has about 290,000 clones, around 85% seen once.

Sequences were obtained from peripheral blood. The chain joins TRBV5-1 to TRBJ2-2; D is perhaps TRBD1 (6 bases). This clonotype was sampled from a woman between 45 and 60 years old with active or convalescent COVID-19. As DNA, the CDR3 is TGCGCCAGCAGCTTTTGGGGGCGCAGCACCGGGGAGCTGTTTTTT. It specifies CASSFWGRSTGELFF.